This TCR beta chain was sequenced for a study of blood T cell repertoires in COVID-19. Overall study context: The analysed material was cDNA or gDNA that came from T cells, B-cell-depleted T cells, or PBMCs.

Participants had their cohort set by participant-reported clinical history. Authors' processing steps: The authors estimated nucleated cell counts from reference gene primer amplification. This table comes from immunoSEQ multiplex PCR, and its TCRdb copy is limited to in-frame clones, with some not included. The V and J calls and clone size come from that table; D and trimming were worked out from the DNA. This sample carries about 310,000 clones, about nine tenths of them seen once, and the ten largest clones take 5% to 5.5%. The table lists this clone with a count of one. This receptor was identified in a man aged 60-69 years who had recovered from COVID-19. Sequenced input: PBMCs or T cells enriched from blood (not recorded which).

The CDR3 DNA reads as TGTGCCAGCAGAGAGAGCCTGGGACAGGGGATAGGGGAGCAGTACTTC. Encoded protein: CASRESLGQGIGEQYF. V usage is TRBV28 and J usage is TRBJ2-7, with 10 bases aligning to TRBD1. The CDR3 is 16 amino acids. CDR1 and CDR2 from the germline V gene are MDHEN and SYDVKM. The junction had 15 bases not matched to a gene; V was cut back by 6 bases and J by 7 bases.